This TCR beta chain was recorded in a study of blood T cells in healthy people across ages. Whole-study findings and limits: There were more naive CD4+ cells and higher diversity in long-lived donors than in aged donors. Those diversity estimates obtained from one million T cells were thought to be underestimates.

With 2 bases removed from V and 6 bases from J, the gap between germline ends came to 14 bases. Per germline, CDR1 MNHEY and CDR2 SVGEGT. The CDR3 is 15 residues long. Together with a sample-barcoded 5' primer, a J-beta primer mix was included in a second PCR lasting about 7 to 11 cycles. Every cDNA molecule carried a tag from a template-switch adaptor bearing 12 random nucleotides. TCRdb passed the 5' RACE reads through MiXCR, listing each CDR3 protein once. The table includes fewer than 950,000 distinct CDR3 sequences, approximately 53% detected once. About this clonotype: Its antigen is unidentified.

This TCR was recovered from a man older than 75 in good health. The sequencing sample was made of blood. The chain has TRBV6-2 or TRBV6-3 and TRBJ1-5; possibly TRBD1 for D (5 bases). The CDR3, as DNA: TGTGCCAGCAGTTACCACAGGAACCCCCTTCAGCCCCAGCATTTT. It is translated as CASSYHRNPLQPQHF.